A selection of T cell receptor beta chains follows, all from one sample in a study of technical replicates of blood from a handful of donors. Assay: immunoSEQ multiplex PCR; the TCRdb copy retains only in-frame clones and omits some. This table has about 66,000 clones, approximately 89% appearing once. Sequencing used PBMCs. The source of these receptors is a human donor in good health. Some clones in this sample may be carry-over from other donors' samples. Each CDR3 is given with its conserved first and last residue. The D gene is left open where the match is weak. Size is stated for part of the rows, as once, few or many counts, or as a class when the clone is expanded.

TRBJ2-3 | NA | TRBD2 | TRBV7-9 | CASSSGLAGGADTQYF | TGTGCCAGCAGCTCGGGACTAGCGGGGGGGGCAGATACGCAGTATTTT
TRBJ2-6 | NA | NA | TRBV7-3 | CASSSGHPGANVLTF | TGTGCCAGCAGCTCCGGTCATCCTGGGGCCAACGTCCTGACTTTC
TRBJ1-3 | NA | NA | TRBV7-8 | CASSLVRGSNTIYF | TGTGCCAGCAGCTTAGTCAGGGGTTCAAACACCATATATTTT
TRBJ2-2 | NA | NA | TRBV9 | CASSVGTGTGELFF | TGTGCCAGCAGCGTAGGAACGGGAACCGGGGAGCTGTTTTTT
TRBJ2-7 | NA | TRBD2 | TRBV6-5 | CASSQGLAGGREQYF | TGTGCCAGCAGTCAGGGACTAGCGGGGGGGCGGGAGCAGTACTTC
TRBJ1-4 | NA | NA | TRBV7-2 | CASSLSREKLFF | TGTGCCAGCAGCTTGTCGAGGGAAAAACTGTTTTTT
TRBJ1-4 | NA | NA | TRBV6-1 | CASSGEISEKLFF | TGTGCCAGCAGTGGTGAGATTAGTGAAAAACTGTTTTTT
TRBJ2-7 | NA | TRBD2 | TRBV30 | CAWSTIAGGPYEQYF | TGTGCCTGGAGTACCATAGCGGGAGGGCCCTACGAGCAGTACTTC
TRBJ1-6 | NA | NA | TRBV2 | CASRPRGSFYNSPLHF | TGTGCCAGCAGGCCTCGGGGTTCCTTCTATAATTCACCCCTCCACTTT
TRBJ2-2 | once | NA | TRBV7-6 | CASTPGGAGELFF | TGTGCCAGCACCCCAGGAGGCGCCGGGGAGCTGTTTTTT
TRBJ1-2 | NA | NA | TRBV9 | CASSVEAEANYGYTF | TGTGCCAGCAGCGTAGAGGCGGAAGCTAACTATGGCTACACCTTC
TRBJ2-1 | NA | TRBD2 | TRBV2 | CASSSSGGVSNEQFF | TGTGCCAGCAGTTCGAGCGGGGGGGTGAGCAATGAGCAGTTCTTC
TRBJ2-7 | NA | NA | TRBV15 | CATNEDYSYEQYF | TGTGCCACCAACGAGGACTACTCCTACGAGCAGTACTTC
TRBJ2-2 | NA | TRBD1 | TRBV5-4 | CATRTGVGGELFF | TGTGCCACCAGGACAGGGGTTGGCGGGGAGCTGTTTTTT
TRBJ1-1 | NA | NA | TRBV29-1 | CSVEDRVPREAFF | TGCAGCGTTGAAGATCGCGTTCCCAGGGAAGCTTTCTTT
TRBJ1-5 | NA | TRBD1 | TRBV6-1 | CASSGQGTPKRDQPQHF | TGTGCCAGCAGTGGACAGGGTACCCCGAAACGCGATCAGCCCCAGCATTTT
TRBJ1-1 | NA | NA | TRBV5-1 | CASSFQGGGNTEAFF | TGCGCCAGCAGCTTTCAGGGAGGGGGGAACACTGAAGCTTTCTTT
TRBJ2-7 | NA | NA | TRBV7-9 | CASSRAFIGDYEQYF | TGTGCCAGCAGCCGGGCATTTATCGGGGACTACGAGCAGTACTTC
TRBJ2-2 | NA | TRBD1 | TRBV9 | CASSLKGASTGELFF | TGTGCCAGCAGCTTAAAGGGGGCATCCACCGGGGAGCTGTTTTTT
TRBJ2-3 | NA | TRBD2 | TRBV18 | CASSPLAGVADTQYF | TGTGCCAGCTCACCGCTAGCGGGAGTTGCAGATACGCAGTATTTT
TRBJ2-2 | NA | NA | TRBV7-9 | CASSLERDTGELFF | TGTGCCAGCAGCTTAGAGAGAGACACCGGGGAGCTGTTTTTT
TRBJ2-3 | NA | TRBD2 | TRBV5-4 | CASTSGLAGSADTQYF | TGTGCCAGCACCTCTGGGCTAGCGGGGTCAGCAGATACGCAGTATTTT
TRBJ1-2 | NA | NA | TRBV7-9 | CASSLEQNYGYTF | TGTGCCAGCAGCTTAGAACAGAACTATGGCTACACCTTC
TRBJ2-5 | NA | NA | TRBV5-6 | CASSLDWTTGGETQYF | TGTGCCAGCAGCTTGGACTGGACTACCGGTGGGGAGACCCAGTACTTC
TRBJ1-4 | NA | NA | TRBV15 | CATSYGTTNEKLFF | TGTGCCACCAGCTACGGGACAACTAATGAAAAACTGTTTTTT
TRBJ1-2 | NA | NA | TRBV30 | CAWSPGPSYGYTF | TGTGCCTGGAGCCCAGGGCCCAGCTATGGCTACACCTTC
TRBJ2-3 | few | TRBD2 | TRBV25-1 | CASSESHSSSGTDTQYF | TGTGCCAGCAGTGAATCCCACTCATCTAGCGGGACAGATACGCAGTATTTT
TRBJ2-7 | NA | TRBD2 | TRBV7-6 | CASSLWGGSFDEQYF | TGTGCCAGCAGCTTATGGGGGGGGTCGTTTGACGAGCAGTACTTC
TRBJ2-3 | NA | NA | TRBV7-2 | CASSLGLAADTQYF | TGTGCCAGCAGCTTAGGGCTAGCTGCAGATACGCAGTATTTT
TRBJ2-1 | NA | TRBD2 | TRBV6-1 | CASKNPSGPYNEQFF | TGTGCCAGCAAGAATCCTAGCGGACCCTACAATGAGCAGTTCTTC
TRBJ2-7 | once | TRBD1 | TRBV6-1 | CASRGQGAFFEQYF | TGTGCCAGCAGGGGACAGGGAGCATTCTTCGAGCAGTACTTC
TRBJ2-1 | NA | TRBD1 | TRBV11-1 | CASSPGQLYNEQFF | TGTGCCAGCAGCCCGGGACAGCTTTACAATGAGCAGTTCTTC
TRBJ2-5 | NA | TRBD2 | TRBV5-1 | CASSLGLAGGGQETQYF | TGCGCCAGCAGCTTAGGACTAGCGGGAGGAGGCCAAGAGACCCAGTACTTC
TRBJ1-6 | NA | NA | TRBV7-2 | CASSLRSSSDSPLHF | TGTGCCAGCAGCTTACGGTCATCCTCGGATTCACCCCTCCACTTT
TRBJ2-3 | NA | TRBD2 | TRBV2 | CASSEVLPLAGFSRATDTQYF | TGTGCCAGCAGTGAGGTTCTTCCGCTAGCGGGATTTTCCCGGGCCACAGATACGCAGTATTTT
TRBJ2-1 | NA | TRBD2 | TRBV7-9 | CASSLSGLAGGGEQFF | TGTGCCAGCAGCTTGTCGGGGCTAGCGGGAGGGGGTGAGCAGTTCTTC
TRBJ2-1 | NA | NA | TRBV7-2 | CASSSSPGSYNEQFF | TGTGCCAGCAGCTCCTCTCCGGGATCCTACAATGAGCAGTTCTTC
TRBJ2-1 | once | TRBD1 | TRBV2 | CASTGEGARNEQFF | TGTGCCAGCACTGGAGAGGGGGCGCGCAATGAGCAGTTCTTC
TRBJ1-2 | NA | TRBD1 | TRBV2 | CASSVKGTANTF | TGTGCCAGCAGTGTGAAGGGGACAGCAAATACCTTC
TRBJ2-1 | NA | TRBD2 | TRBV7-2 | CASSPKGGGADEQFF | TGTGCCAGCAGCCCAAAGGGCGGGGGGGCGGATGAGCAGTTCTTC
TRBJ1-2 | NA | NA | TRBV6-5 | CASSYGQGPARSYTF | TGTGCCAGCAGTTACGGCCAGGGCCCCGCCAGGAGCTACACCTTC
TRBJ2-7 | NA | TRBD2 | TRBV9 | CASSVAGTSDEQYF | TGTGCCAGCAGCGTAGCAGGGACTAGCGACGAGCAGTACTTC
TRBJ1-1 | NA | NA | TRBV7-9 | CASSLPSMGQNTEAFF | TGTGCCAGCAGCTTACCGTCTATGGGACAGAACACTGAAGCTTTCTTT
TRBJ1-1 | NA | TRBD1 | TRBV6-5 | CASSFIWTGKAFF | TGTGCCAGCAGTTTTATCTGGACAGGTAAAGCTTTCTTT
TRBJ1-2 | NA | NA | TRBV7-8 | CASSHDVRVNYGYTF | TGTGCCAGCAGCCATGATGTCAGGGTCAACTATGGCTACACCTTC
TRBJ2-7 | NA | NA | TRBV15 | CATSPDYYEQYF | TGTGCCACCAGCCCCGACTACTACGAGCAGTACTTC
TRBJ2-3 | once | TRBD2 | TRBV11-2 | CASSYLAGGLVDTQYF | TGTGCCAGCAGCTACCTAGCGGGGGGCCTTGTAGATACGCAGTATTTT
TRBJ2-5 | NA | NA | TRBV27 | CASSLPGTKLQAQYF | TGTGCCAGCAGTTTACCGGGGACAAAGTTGCAGGCCCAGTACTTC
TRBJ2-7 | NA | NA | TRBV5-6 | CASSLRADSYEQYF | TGTGCCAGCAGCTTGCGCGCGGACTCCTACGAGCAGTACTTC
TRBJ2-7 | NA | NA | TRBV7-2 | CASSRRGYEQYF | TGTGCCAGCAGTCGTAGGGGGTACGAGCAGTACTTC
TRBJ2-7 | NA | NA | TRBV7-9 | CASSLRGGGYEQYF | TGTGCCAGCAGCTTAAGAGGGGGGGGTTACGAGCAGTACTTC